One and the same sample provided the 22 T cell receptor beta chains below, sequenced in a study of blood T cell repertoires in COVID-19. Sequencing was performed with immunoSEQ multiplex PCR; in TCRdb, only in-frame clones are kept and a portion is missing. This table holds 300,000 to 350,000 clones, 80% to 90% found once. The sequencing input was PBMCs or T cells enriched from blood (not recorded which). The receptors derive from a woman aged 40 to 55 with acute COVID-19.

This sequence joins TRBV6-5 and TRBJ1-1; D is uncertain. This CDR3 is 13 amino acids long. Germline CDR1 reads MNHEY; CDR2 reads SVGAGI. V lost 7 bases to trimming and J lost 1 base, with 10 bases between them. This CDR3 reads CASMYSPNTEAFF. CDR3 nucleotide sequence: TGTGCCAGCATGTATAGCCCGAACACTGAAGCTTTCTTT.

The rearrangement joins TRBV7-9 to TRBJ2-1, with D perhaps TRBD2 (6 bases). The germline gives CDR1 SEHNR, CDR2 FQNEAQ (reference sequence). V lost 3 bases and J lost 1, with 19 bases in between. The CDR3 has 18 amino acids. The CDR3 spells CASSFQGGTPTSYNEQFF. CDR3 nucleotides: TGTGCCAGCAGCTTTCAGGGCGGGACTCCGACATCCTACAATGAGCAGTTCTTC.

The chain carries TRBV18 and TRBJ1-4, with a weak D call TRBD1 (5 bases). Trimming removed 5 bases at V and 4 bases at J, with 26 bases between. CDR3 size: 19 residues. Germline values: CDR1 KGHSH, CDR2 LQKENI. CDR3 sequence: CASSSQGTQPMQINEKLFF. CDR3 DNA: TGTGCCAGCTCAAGCCAGGGTACCCAACCAATGCAGATTAATGAAAAACTGTTTTTT.

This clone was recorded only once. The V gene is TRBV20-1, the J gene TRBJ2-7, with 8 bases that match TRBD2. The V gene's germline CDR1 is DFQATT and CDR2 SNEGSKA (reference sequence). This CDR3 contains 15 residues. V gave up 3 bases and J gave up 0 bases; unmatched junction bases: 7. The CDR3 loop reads CSASGSGTNSYEQYF. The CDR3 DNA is TGCAGTGCTAGTGGTAGCGGGACTAACTCCTACGAGCAGTACTTC.

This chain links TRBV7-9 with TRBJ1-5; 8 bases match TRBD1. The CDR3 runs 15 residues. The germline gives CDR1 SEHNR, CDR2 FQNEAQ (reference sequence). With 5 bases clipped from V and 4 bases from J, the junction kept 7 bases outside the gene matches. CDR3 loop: CASSPGTGKNQPQHF. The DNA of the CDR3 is TGTGCCAGCAGCCCCGGGACAGGAAAAAATCAGCCCCAGCATTTT.

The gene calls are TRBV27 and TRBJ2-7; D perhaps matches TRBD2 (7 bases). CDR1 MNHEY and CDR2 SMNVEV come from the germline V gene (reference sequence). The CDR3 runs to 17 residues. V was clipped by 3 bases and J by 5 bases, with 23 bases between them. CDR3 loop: CASSFATGKGGPDEQYF. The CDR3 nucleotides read TGTGCCAGCAGTTTTGCAACTGGAAAGGGGGGGCCGGACGAGCAGTACTTC.

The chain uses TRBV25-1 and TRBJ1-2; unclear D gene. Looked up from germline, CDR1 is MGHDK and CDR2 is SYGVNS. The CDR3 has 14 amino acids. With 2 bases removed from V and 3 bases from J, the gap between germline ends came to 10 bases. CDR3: CASSERGGYYGYTF. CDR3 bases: TGTGCCAGCAGTGAACGAGGAGGATACTATGGCTACACCTTC.

CDR3 protein: CASSPPRGQGFHGYTF. As DNA, the CDR3 is TGTGCCAGCTCACCACCTCGGGGACAGGGATTCCATGGCTACACCTTC. The J gene is TRBJ1-2, the V gene TRBV18; 9 positions match TRBD1. This CDR3 contains 16 residues. The V and J ends lost 0 bases and 6 bases, in that order; junction bases with no gene match: 8. Germline CDR1 KGHSH, CDR2 LQKENI.

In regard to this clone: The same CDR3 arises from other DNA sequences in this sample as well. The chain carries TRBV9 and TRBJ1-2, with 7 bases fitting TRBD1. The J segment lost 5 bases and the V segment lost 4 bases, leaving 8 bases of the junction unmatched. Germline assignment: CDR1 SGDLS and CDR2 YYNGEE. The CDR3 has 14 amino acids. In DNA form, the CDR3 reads TGTGCCAGCAGCCCTCAGACAGGGCCATATGGCTACACCTTC. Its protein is CASSPQTGPYGYTF. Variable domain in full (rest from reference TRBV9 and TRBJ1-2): DSGVTQTPKHLITATGQRVTLRCSPRSGDLSVYWYQQSLDQGLQFLIQYYNGEERAKGNILERFSAQQFPDLHSELNLSSLELGDSALYFCASSPQTGPYGYTFGSGTRLTVV.

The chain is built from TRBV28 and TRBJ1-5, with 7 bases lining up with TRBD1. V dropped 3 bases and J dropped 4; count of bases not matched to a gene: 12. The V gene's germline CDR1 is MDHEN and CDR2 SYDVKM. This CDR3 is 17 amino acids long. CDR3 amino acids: CASSFVEGANRNQPQHF. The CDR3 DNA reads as TGTGCCAGCAGTTTTGTCGAGGGGGCAAATAGGAATCAGCCCCAGCATTTT.

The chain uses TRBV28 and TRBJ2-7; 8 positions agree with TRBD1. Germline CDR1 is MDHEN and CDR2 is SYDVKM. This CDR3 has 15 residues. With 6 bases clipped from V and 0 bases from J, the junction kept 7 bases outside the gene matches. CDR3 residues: CASRITGGVSYEQYF. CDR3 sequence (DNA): TGTGCCAGCAGAATTACAGGGGGTGTCTCCTACGAGCAGTACTTC. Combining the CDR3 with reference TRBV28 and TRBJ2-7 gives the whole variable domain DVKVTQSSRYLVKRTGEKVFLECVQDMDHENMFWYRQDPGLGLRLIYFSYDVKMKEKGDIPEGYSVSREKKERFSLILESASTNQTSMYLCASRITGGVSYEQYFGPGTRLTVT.

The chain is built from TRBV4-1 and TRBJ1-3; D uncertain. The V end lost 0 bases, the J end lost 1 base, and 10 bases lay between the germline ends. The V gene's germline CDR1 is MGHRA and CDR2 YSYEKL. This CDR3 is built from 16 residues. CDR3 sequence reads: CASSQDPRLSGNTIYF. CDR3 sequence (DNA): TGCGCCAGCAGCCAAGATCCGCGGCTATCTGGAAACACCATATATTTT.

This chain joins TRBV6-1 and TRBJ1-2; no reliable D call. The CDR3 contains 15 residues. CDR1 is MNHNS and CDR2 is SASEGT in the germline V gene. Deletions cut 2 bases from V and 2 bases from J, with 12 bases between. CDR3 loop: CASSENLGGNYGYTF. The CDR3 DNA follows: TGTGCCAGCAGTGAAAATTTGGGAGGGAACTATGGCTACACCTTC.

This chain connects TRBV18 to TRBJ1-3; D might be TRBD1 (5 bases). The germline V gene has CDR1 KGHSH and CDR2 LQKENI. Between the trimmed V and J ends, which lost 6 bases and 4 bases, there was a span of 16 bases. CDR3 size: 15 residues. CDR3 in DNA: TGTGCCAGCTCCTGGAAGGGGATCGCAGGAAACACCATATATTTT. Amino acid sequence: CASSWKGIAGNTIYF. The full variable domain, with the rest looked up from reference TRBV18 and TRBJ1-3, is NAGVMQNPRHLVRRRGQEARLRCSPMKGHSHVYWYRQLPEEGLKFMVYLQKENIIDESGMPKERFSAEFPKEGPSILRIQQVVRGDSAAYFCASSWKGIAGNTIYFGEGSWLTVV.

Here the CDR3 reads CASSTSGAYNEQFF. The CDR3, as DNA: TGTGCCAGCAGTACTAGCGGAGCATACAATGAGCAGTTCTTC. The chain recombines TRBV27 with TRBJ2-1; TRBD2 aligns across 8 bases. Germline V gene data show CDR1 as MNHEY and CDR2 as SMNVEV (reference sequence). The CDR3 sequence is 14 residues long. V lost 5 bases to trimming and J lost 4 bases; unmatched junction nucleotides: 4.

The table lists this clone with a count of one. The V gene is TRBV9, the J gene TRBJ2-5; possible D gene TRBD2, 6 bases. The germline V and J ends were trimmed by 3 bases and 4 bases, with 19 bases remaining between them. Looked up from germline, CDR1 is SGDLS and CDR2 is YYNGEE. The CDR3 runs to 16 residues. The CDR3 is CASSARLGYGGETQYF. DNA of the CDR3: TGTGCCAGCAGCGCACGACTAGGGTACGGCGGAGAGACCCAGTACTTC.

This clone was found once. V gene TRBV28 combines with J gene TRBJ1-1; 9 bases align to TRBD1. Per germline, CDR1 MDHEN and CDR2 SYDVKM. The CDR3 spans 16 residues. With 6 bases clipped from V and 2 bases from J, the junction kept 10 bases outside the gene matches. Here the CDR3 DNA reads TGTGCCAGCAGACTCCCACAGGGGGCTGGAAACACTGAAGCTTTCTTT. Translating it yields CASRLPQGAGNTEAFF.

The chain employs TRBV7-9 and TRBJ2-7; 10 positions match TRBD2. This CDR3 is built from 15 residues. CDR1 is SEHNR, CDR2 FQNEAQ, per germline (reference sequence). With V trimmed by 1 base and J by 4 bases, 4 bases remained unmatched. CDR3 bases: TGTGCCAGCAGCTTAGTGGCTAGCGGGGGATACGAGCAGTACTTC. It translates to CASSLVASGGYEQYF.

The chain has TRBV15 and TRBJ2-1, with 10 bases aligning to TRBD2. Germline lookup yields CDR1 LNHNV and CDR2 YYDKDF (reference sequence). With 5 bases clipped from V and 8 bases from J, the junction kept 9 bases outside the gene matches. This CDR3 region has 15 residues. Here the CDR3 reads CATSDLAGVVHEQFF. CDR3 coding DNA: TGTGCCACCAGCGACCTAGCGGGAGTTGTCCATGAGCAGTTCTTC.

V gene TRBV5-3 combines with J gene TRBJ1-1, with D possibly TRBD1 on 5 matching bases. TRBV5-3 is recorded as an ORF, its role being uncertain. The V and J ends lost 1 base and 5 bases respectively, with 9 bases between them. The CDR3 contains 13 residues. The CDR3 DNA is TGTGCCAGAAGCTTGCAGGGTTCAACTGAAGCTTTCTTT. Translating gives CARSLQGSTEAFF.

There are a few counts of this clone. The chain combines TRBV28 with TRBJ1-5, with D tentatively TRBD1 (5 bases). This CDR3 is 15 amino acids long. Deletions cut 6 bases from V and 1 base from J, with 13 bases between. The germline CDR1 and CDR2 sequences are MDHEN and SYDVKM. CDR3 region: CASSRGARSNQPQHF. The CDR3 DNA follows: TGTGCCAGCAGCCGCGGGGCCAGAAGCAATCAGCCCCAGCATTTT.

The CDR3 DNA is TGCGCCAGCAGCTTGGAATGGGACAGGGTTTACGAGCAGTACTTC. This sequence encodes CASSLEWDRVYEQYF. The gene calls are TRBV5-1 and TRBJ2-7; 9 bases agree with TRBD1. CDR1 is SGHRS and CDR2 is YFSETQ in the germline V gene. The V and J ends lost 0 bases and 4 bases, in that order; junction bases with no gene match: 5. There are 15 residues in the CDR3.